A selection of T cell receptor beta chains follows, all from one sample in a study of early T cells in non-severe SARS-CoV-2 infection. TCRdb reprocessed the 5' RACE reads with MiXCR, giving one entry per CDR3 protein. The sample yields 25,000 to 35,000 distinct CDR3 sequences, approximately 5.4% seen once. The sequenced sample was whole blood. The receptors originated from an adult who was a healthcare worker with PCR-confirmed SARS-CoV-2 infection or an uninfected control (not recorded which). Both conserved end residues are part of each CDR3. A D gene is named only where the DNA matches it firmly. Each size is how often the clone was seen (once, few, many) or a class if it is expanded.

TRBV6-1	many	TRBD1	TRBJ1-2	CASSESGTGGIGYTF	TGTGCCAGCAGTGAATCCGGGACAGGGGGAATTGGCTACACCTTC
TRBV3-1	few	TRBD1	TRBJ2-1	CASTLGQGSSYNEQFF	TGTGCCAGCACCCTGGGACAGGGGAGCTCCTACAATGAGCAGTTCTTC
TRBV28	few	NA	TRBJ1-1	CASVGTVVTEAFF	TGTGCCAGCGTTGGGACGGTGGTCACTGAAGCTTTCTTT
TRBV28	many	TRBD2	TRBJ2-3	CASTARLAQFTDTQYF	TGTGCCAGCACCGCCCGACTAGCTCAGTTCACAGATACGCAGTATTTT
TRBV7-2	few	TRBD1	TRBJ1-2	CASSSRTGDYGYTF	TGTGCCAGCAGCTCCCGGACAGGGGACTATGGCTACACCTTC
TRBV19	medium-sized	TRBD1	TRBJ2-5	CASGQGAQYF	TGTGCCAGTGGCCAGGGGGCCCAGTACTTC
TRBV12-3/TRBV12-4	few	NA	TRBJ1-6	CASSGPRGDSPLHF	TGTGCCAGCAGCGGACCCCGAGGGGATTCACCCCTCCACTTT
TRBV19	many	NA	TRBJ1-5	CASTQQEQPQHF	TGTGCCAGCACACAACAAGAGCAGCCCCAGCATTTT
TRBV15	many	TRBD1	TRBJ1-4	CATSRDRVNEKLFF	TGTGCCACCAGCCGCGACAGGGTTAATGAAAAACTGTTTTTT
TRBV20-1	many	NA	TRBJ2-5	CSASRREQETQYF	TGCAGTGCTAGTCGGCGAGAGCAAGAGACCCAGTACTTC
TRBV27	many	NA	TRBJ1-5	CASGGNQPQHF	TGTGCCAGCGGTGGAAATCAGCCCCAGCATTTT